The 20 T cell receptor beta chains given below trace back to one sample, sequenced in a study of molecular identifiers for immune sequencing clone quantification. Each CDR3 protein gets one entry after TCRdb re-called the PCR reads with MiXCR. The sample yields over 100,000 distinct CDR3 sequences, 35% seen once. The sequenced sample consisted of naive CD8+ T cells from blood, with Jurkat cell RNA spiked in. Subset of the sample: FACS-sorted CD8+CD4-CCR7+CD45RA+ naive T cells. These receptors all stem from a human donor in good health. Some libraries in this study had Jurkat cell RNA spiked in.

This chain uses TRBV7-8 with TRBJ2-7; TRBD1 agrees at 8 bases. Germline assignment: CDR1 SGHVS and CDR2 FQNEAQ. The CDR3 is 14 residues long. The V and J ends lost 5 bases and 1 base, in that order; junction bases with no gene match: 4. CDR3 residues: CASSPDRVSYEQYF. For the CDR3, the DNA is TGTGCCAGCAGCCCGGACAGGGTATCCTACGAGCAGTACTTC.

The chain uses TRBV7-6 and TRBJ2-3; TRBD2 matches at 8 bases. Germline V gene lookup returns CDR1 SGHVS and CDR2 FNYEAQ. The CDR3 consists of 15 residues. J was trimmed by 1 base and V by 11 bases; bases with no gene match: 11. The CDR3 bases are TGTGCCCCAAACCGGCGGGAGGCGGGCACAGATACGCAGTATTTT. Its protein product is CAPNRREAGTDTQYF.

V usage is TRBV28 and J usage is TRBJ2-5; D is unclear. This CDR3 spans 14 amino acids. The germline gives CDR1 MDHEN, CDR2 SYDVKM. V was cut by 7 bases and J by 1 base, with 13 bases left in between. The CDR3 sequence is CASTLLQSQETQYF. CDR3 sequence (DNA): TGTGCCAGCACCCTACTACAGAGCCAAGAGACCCAGTACTTC.

In its sample, this clonotype was seen once. V usage is TRBV2 and J usage is TRBJ2-7, with no clear D. The CDR3 contains 14 residues. Per germline, CDR1 SNHLY and CDR2 FYNNEI. V lost 4 bases, J lost 4 bases, and 14 bases lay in between. CDR3 nucleotides: TGTGCCAGCAGTGCAGGACCCCGACCATACGAGCAGTACTTC. It encodes CASSAGPRPYEQYF. Variable domain in full (rest from reference TRBV2 and TRBJ2-7): EPEVTQTPSHQVTQMGQEVILRCVPISNHLYFYWYRQILGQKVEFLVSFYNNEISEKSEIFDDQFSVERPDGSNFTLKIRSTKLEDSAMYFCASSAGPRPYEQYFGPGTRLTVT.

This chain uses TRBV7-8 with TRBJ2-1; no clear D. The V gene lost 5 bases and the J gene lost 8 bases, with 16 bases spanning the gap. The CDR3 contains 14 residues. Germline V gives CDR1 SGHVS, CDR2 FQNEAQ. CDR3 sequence reads: CASSLLNLEDEQFF. CDR3 in DNA: TGTGCCAGCAGCCTCCTAAACTTGGAAGATGAGCAGTTCTTC.

Comments on this clonotype: A junction end diverges from the germline sequence, so it may reflect a read error. The chain uses TRBV6-6 and TRBJ1-1, with a tentative D call TRBD1 (6 bases). CDR1 and CDR2 from the germline V gene are MNHNY and SVGAGI (reference sequence). The CDR3 consists of 13 residues. The CDR3 loop is CASSYAGGSEASF. The CDR3 DNA is TGTGCCAGCAGTTACGCGGGGGGCAGTGAAGCTTCCTTT.

Here the CDR3 DNA reads TGTGCCAGCAGCTTAGTATTTGGGCCGGGGCGTAACGAGACCCAGTACTTC. Translation: CASSLVFGPGRNETQYF. This chain joins TRBV7-2 and TRBJ2-5; D may be TRBD1 or TRBD2 (5 bases each). Germline V gene sequence: CDR1 SGHTA, CDR2 FQGNSA. V was clipped by 1 base and J by 5 bases, with 20 bases between them. The CDR3 runs 17 residues.

Concerning this clonotype itself: This may be a read error: a much more frequent sequence differs by one nucleotide. The chain links TRBV28 to TRBJ1-4; TRBD1 agrees at 8 bases. This CDR3 has 14 residues. CDR1 and CDR2 from the germline V gene are MDHEN and SYDVKM. The CDR3 protein is CASRVTGVNEKLYF. The DNA of the CDR3 is TGTGCCAGCAGAGTGACAGGGGTAAATGAAAAACTGTATTTT.

Concerning this clonotype itself: A read error may account for a junction end that differs from germline. CDR3 nucleotides: TGCGGTGCTGGAGATGAAACTGGCCTTCGGGTCCTCACTGGGGCCAACGTCCTGACTTTC. This sequence encodes CGAGDETGLRVLTGANVLTF. V is TRBV20-1 and J is TRBJ2-6; D unclear. The CDR3 length is 20 residues. Germline CDR1 is DFQATT and CDR2 is SNEGSKA (reference sequence).

To note about this clonotype: A read error may account for a junction end that differs from germline. This rearrangement joins TRBV7-9 to TRBJ2-3; D gene uncertain. Germline lookup yields CDR1 SEHNR and CDR2 FQNEAQ (reference sequence). This CDR3 has 14 residues. Written as DNA, the CDR3 is TGTGCCAGCAGCTTCCACGGAAGCACAGATACGCAGAATTTT. Encoded protein: CASSFHGSTDTQNF.

This sequence joins TRBV19 and TRBJ2-7, with D maybe TRBD1 (6 bases). Germline V gene lookup returns CDR1 LNHDA and CDR2 SQIVND (reference sequence). The length of the CDR3 is 16 residues. V was pared by 3 bases and J by 4 bases, with 19 bases between. CDR3 loop: CASSISGAPTRYEQYF. CDR3 nucleotide sequence: TGTGCCAGTAGTATTTCAGGGGCCCCCACCAGATACGAGCAGTACTTC.

This chain joins TRBV6-4 and TRBJ2-1, with TRBD2 identical over 12 bases. The CDR3 runs to 15 residues. Germline V CDR1 and CDR2: MRHNA, SNTAGT. The trim removed 5 bases at V and 7 bases at J, leaving 6 bases unmatched. This CDR3 is CASSPTLAGGNEQFF. CDR3 coding DNA: TGTGCCAGCAGTCCTACCCTAGCGGGAGGGAATGAGCAGTTCTTC.

This chain connects TRBV28 to TRBJ1-2, with D possibly matching TRBD1 (5 bases). Looked up from germline, CDR1 is MDHEN and CDR2 is SYDVKM. The CDR3 is 15 amino acids. Trimming removed 2 bases from V and 6 bases from J, with 16 bases in between. CDR3 coding DNA: TGTGCCAGCAGTTTACGGGGACTGCTGAGGCATGGCTACACCTTC. Its translation is CASSLRGLLRHGYTF.

The chain couples TRBV27 to TRBJ2-1, with 9 bases matching TRBD2. V lost 11 bases, J lost 6 bases, and 11 bases stayed unmatched. CDR3 size: 14 residues. Germline V lookup: CDR1 MNHEY, CDR2 SMNVEV (reference sequence). The CDR3 nucleotides are TGTGCCTCCCGCCTTAGCGGGAGTAGCAATGAGCAGTTCTTC. Translated, it gives CASRLSGSSNEQFF.

In nucleotides, the CDR3 is TGTGCCAGCACCATGGGACTAGCGGGAGCAGATACGCAGTATTTT. This translates into CASTMGLAGADTQYF. The V call is TRBV12-3 or TRBV12-4, the J call TRBJ2-3; 14 positions agree with TRBD2. V lost 7 bases, J lost 4 bases, and 4 bases stayed unmatched. The length of the CDR3 is 15 residues.

On this clonotype itself: One end of the junction does not line up with germline, which may come from a read error. J is TRBJ2-3 and V is TRBV12-3 or TRBV12-4; D call uncertain. The CDR3 covers 12 residues. The CDR3 DNA reads TGTGCCAGCAGTTTCTTAACAGACACGCAGTATTTT. As protein: CASSFLTDTQYF.

The chain links TRBV6-2 or TRBV6-3 to TRBJ1-1, with 8 bases matching TRBD1. The junction had 12 bases not matched to a gene; V was cut back by 7 bases and J by 8 bases. Germline CDR1 is MNHEY and CDR2 is SVGEGT. This CDR3 spans 14 amino acids. The CDR3 here is CASTEGQGLSEAFF. The CDR3 DNA sequence: TGTGCCAGCACCGAAGGACAGGGATTGTCAGAAGCTTTCTTT.

This clonotype was counted a few times. The chain employs TRBV28 and TRBJ2-7, with 9 bases fitting TRBD2. Germline lookup yields CDR1 MDHEN and CDR2 SYDVKM. The ends lost 3 bases at V and 7 bases at J; junction bases unmatched: 10. The CDR3 contains 15 residues. The CDR3 loop reads CASSFAGGPVWEQYF. CDR3 in DNA: TGTGCCAGCAGTTTCGCGGGAGGGCCTGTTTGGGAGCAGTACTTC.

This clonotype was seen many times. The genes are TRBV29-1 and TRBJ2-2, with 7 bases identical to TRBD1. Germline trimming cut 1 base from V and 7 bases from J; bases unmatched to any gene: 15. Germline CDR1 SQVTM, CDR2 ANQGSEA. There are 17 residues in the CDR3. The CDR3 reads CSVEGPFDRAGGGELFF. As DNA, the CDR3 is TGCAGCGTTGAAGGACCGTTCGACAGGGCTGGTGGCGGGGAGCTGTTTTTT.

The chain links TRBV2 to TRBJ2-6; 7 bases line up with TRBD2. Trimming removed 5 bases from V and 2 bases from J; junction bases left unmatched: 12. CDR1 SNHLY and CDR2 FYNNEI come from the germline V gene. The CDR3 has 18 residues. The CDR3 loop reads CASSTGRRGGAGANVLTF. In nucleotides, the CDR3 is TGTGCCAGCAGTACCGGGAGGAGGGGAGGAGCTGGGGCCAACGTCCTGACTTTC.